This TCR beta chain comes out of a study of T cells in Graves' hyperthyroidism and ophthalmopathy. Study background: Blood was drawn when the patient was first diagnosed and still untreated.

The table lists this clonotype with many counts. The CDR3 sequence is 15 residues long. CDR1 is SGHRS and CDR2 is YFSETQ in the germline V gene. Deletions cut 4 bases from V and 0 bases from J, with 13 bases between. What was amplified from RNA transcripts were TCR beta CDR3 regions. In the first-round RT-PCR of the TCR CDR3, the HTBI primer set was used. A single record per CDR3 protein comes from TCRdb applying MiXCR to the multiplex PCR reads. This sample has over 150,000 distinct CDR3 sequences; about 17% occur once, and the top ten carry roughly 55%. The source is a woman between 50 and 59 years old with Graves' hyperthyroidism. Material for sequencing was blood. The rearrangement links TRBV5-1 to TRBJ1-1; D gene unclear. DNA for the CDR3: TGCGCCAGCAGCCTCGGGAACGGGATGAACACTGAAGCTTTCTTT. It is translated as CASSLGNGMNTEAFF.